The present T cell receptor (beta chain) was sequenced within a study of early T cells in non-severe SARS-CoV-2 infection. In the study overall: Sequencing of unsorted whole blood was done on bulk RNA, leaving chains unpaired.

The germline gives CDR1 PRHDT, CDR2 FYEKMQ (reference sequence). After removal of 5 bases from V and 4 bases from J, the junction contained 7 bases not matched to a gene. This CDR3 is 15 amino acids long. cDNA molecules, individually, were tagged with unique molecular identifiers. TCRdb re-called the 5' RACE reads with MiXCR, one entry per CDR3 protein. The profile shows about 79,000 distinct CDR3 sequences, about 12% of them singletons. This TCR was recovered from an adult who was a healthcare worker with PCR-confirmed SARS-CoV-2 infection or an uninfected control (not recorded which). This chain links TRBV13 with TRBJ2-1; TRBD1 aligns across 8 bases. Sequencing used whole blood. In DNA form, the CDR3 reads TGTGCCAGCAGCGAGGGACAGGAGGCATACAATGAGCAGTTCTTC. Residues: CASSEGQEAYNEQFF.